This TCR beta chain was obtained from a study of metastatic and nonmetastatic thyroid tumors. Background on the study: Blood and tumor or nodule tissue repertoires from malignant and benign thyroid patients were compared.

Germline CDR1 KGHDR, CDR2 SFDVKD. CDR3 length equals 16 residues. Trimming left V 4 bases short and J 6 bases short, with 18 bases between. In the authors' methods: In papillary thyroid cancer, a distant-metastasis classifier was built using CDR3 differences across clinicopathological groups. TCRdb ran MiXCR on the PCR reads. TCRdb's processing, not the study's, gives the V and J calls here. Of more than 35,000 clones listed, approximately 18% are singletons. Ten or more counts support this clone. All patients were untreated before thyroid surgery. Sequencing input: blood. The TCR comes from a male donor with papillary thyroid cancer or a benign thyroid nodule (not recorded which). Some clones in this sample may be carry-over from other donors' samples. The V and J genes are TRBV24-1 and TRBJ2-1; D perhaps matches TRBD2 (6 bases). CDR3 amino acids: CATSEILGSAGNEQFF. CDR3 sequence (DNA): TGTGCCACCAGTGAAATCTTGGGCTCAGCGGGCAATGAGCAGTTCTTC.